The 9 T cell receptor beta chains listed next were all sequenced from one sample in a study of graft-versus-host responses after intestinal transplantation. TCRdb keeps only in-frame clones here, not all; method: immunoSEQ multiplex PCR. The table lists around 100,000 clones, approximately 84% of them singletons. No cognate antigen is known for these TCRs. Sequenced material: unstimulated CD4+ T cells sorted from spleen or lymph node cells, taken before transplant. All receptors derive from a human donor who was the organ donor for an intestinal transplant.

The chain carries TRBV30 and TRBJ2-7, with 13 positions matching TRBD2. After removal of 4 bases from V and 3 bases from J, the junction contained 6 bases not matched to a gene. This CDR3 region has 15 residues. CDR1 GTSNPN and CDR2 SVGIG come from the germline V gene (reference sequence). In DNA form, the CDR3 reads TGTGCCTGGATGACTAGCGGGGGGCGCCACTACGAGCAGTACTTC. This gives the protein CAWMTSGGRHYEQYF.

The V and J genes are TRBV25-1 and TRBJ2-5; 10 bases match TRBD2. The length of the CDR3 is 13 residues. V lost 5 bases and J lost 4; bases outside the gene matches: 1. Germline V gene sequence: CDR1 MGHDK, CDR2 SYGVNS. The CDR3 sequence: CASSSGGAETQYF. The CDR3 DNA follows: TGTGCCAGCAGTAGCGGGGGGGCAGAGACCCAGTACTTC.

This sequence joins TRBV27 and TRBJ2-5; TRBD2 matches at 10 bases. V gave up 4 bases and J gave up 6 bases; unmatched junction bases: 8. Germline CDR1 reads MNHEY; CDR2 reads SMNVEV (reference sequence). The CDR3 spans 15 residues. CDR3 bases: TGTGCCAGCAGTTCCATGGGACTAGCGAGCCAGACCCAGTACTTC. Protein: CASSSMGLASQTQYF.

This chain connects TRBV11-2 to TRBJ1-4; 7 bases agree with TRBD1. The J segment lost 6 bases and the V segment lost 3 bases, leaving 13 bases of the junction unmatched. The CDR3 totals 17 residues. Germline CDR1 reads SGHAT; CDR2 reads FQNNGV. The CDR3 DNA follows: TGTGCCAGCAGCTTCACTCCCAAGGGGGCCGTTCATGAAAAACTGTTTTTT. Translation gives CASSFTPKGAVHEKLFF.

The chain combines TRBV28 with TRBJ1-2; 11 positions agree with TRBD1. V was pared by 6 bases and J by 4 bases, with 7 bases of the junction left unmatched. The germline CDR1 and CDR2 sequences are MDHEN and SYDVKM. The length of the CDR3 is 15 residues. CDR3 sequence: CASRPGQGVVYGYTF. The DNA of the CDR3 is TGTGCCAGCAGGCCGGGACAGGGGGTCGTCTATGGCTACACCTTC.

V usage is TRBV10-1 and J usage is TRBJ2-7, with unresolved D. V shed 10 bases and J shed 2 bases, with 18 bases lying between them. The CDR3 runs 14 residues. CDR1 is WNHNN, CDR2 SYGVQD, per germline (reference sequence). The CDR3 sequence: CATSDGLVPYEQYF. CDR3 in DNA: TGCGCCACAAGCGATGGTCTAGTTCCCTACGAGCAGTACTTC.

The V and J genes are TRBV27 and TRBJ2-3; D uncertain. Between the trimmed V and J ends, which lost 2 bases and 0 bases, there was a span of 9 bases. The CDR3 covers 15 residues. In germline, CDR1 is MNHEY, CDR2 SMNVEV (reference sequence). The CDR3 DNA follows: TGTGCCAGCAGTTTAATTCCCAGGAGCACAGATACGCAGTATTTT. Its protein product is CASSLIPRSTDTQYF.

V and J are TRBV4-1 and TRBJ2-1, with 7 bases lining up with TRBD2. V was clipped by 4 bases and J by 3 bases; unmatched bases: 3. The CDR3 contains 14 residues. Germline CDR1 and CDR2: MGHRA and YSYEKL. The CDR3 loop reads CASSPWTSYNEQFF. CDR3 nucleotide sequence: TGCGCCAGCAGCCCCTGGACTAGCTACAATGAGCAGTTCTTC.

CDR3 region: CASSPPAYNEQFF. The DNA for the CDR3 is TGTGCCAGCAGCCCCCCCGCCTACAATGAGCAGTTCTTC. V gene TRBV9 combines with J gene TRBJ2-1; D is ambiguous. V was pared by 4 bases and J by 2 bases, with 7 bases between. The CDR3 loop spans 13 amino acids. Germline V gene sequence: CDR1 SGDLS, CDR2 YYNGEE.